This TCR beta chain emerged from a study of T cell changes during pregnancy in multiple sclerosis. The V and J ends lost 7 bases and 0 bases, in that order; junction bases with no gene match: 3. The CDR3 runs to 15 residues. CDR1 is MDHEN, CDR2 SYDVKM, per germline. Generated by immunoSEQ multiplex PCR, the TCRdb table keeps only in-frame clones and is missing some. Of fewer than 30,000 clones in the sample, almost 90% were seen once. The chain combines TRBV28 with TRBJ2-3; 11 nucleotides line up with TRBD2. This receptor was identified in a female donor with multiple sclerosis, enrolled in a pregnancy study. The source material was CD8+ T cells from peripheral blood mononuclear cells, sampled in the second trimester of pregnancy. The CDR3 coding sequence is TGTGCCAGCATCCGACTAGCGGGGAGCACAGATACGCAGTATTTT. Protein: CASIRLAGSTDTQYF. The whole variable domain, filled in from reference TRBV28 and TRBJ2-3, reads DVKVTQSSRYLVKRTGEKVFLECVQDMDHENMFWYRQDPGLGLRLIYFSYDVKMKEKGDIPEGYSVSREKKERFSLILESASTNQTSMYLCASIRLAGSTDTQYFGPGTRLTVL.